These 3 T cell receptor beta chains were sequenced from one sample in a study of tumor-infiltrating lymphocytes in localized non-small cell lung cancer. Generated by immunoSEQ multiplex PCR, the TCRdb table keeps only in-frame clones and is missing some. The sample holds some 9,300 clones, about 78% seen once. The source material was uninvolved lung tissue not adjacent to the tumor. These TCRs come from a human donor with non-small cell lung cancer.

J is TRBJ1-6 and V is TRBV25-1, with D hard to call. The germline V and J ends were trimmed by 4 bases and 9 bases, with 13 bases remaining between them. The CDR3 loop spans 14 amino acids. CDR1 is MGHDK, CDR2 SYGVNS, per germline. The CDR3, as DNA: TGTGCCAGCAGTGGGCGGGTGGAGGTTTCACCCCTCCACTTT. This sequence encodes CASSGRVEVSPLHF.

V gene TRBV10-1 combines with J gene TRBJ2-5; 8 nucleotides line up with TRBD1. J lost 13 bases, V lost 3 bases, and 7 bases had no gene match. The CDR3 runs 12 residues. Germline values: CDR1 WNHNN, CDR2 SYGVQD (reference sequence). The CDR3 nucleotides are TGCGCCAGCAGTGATTCCGGGACAGGCCTGTACTTC. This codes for CASSDSGTGLYF.

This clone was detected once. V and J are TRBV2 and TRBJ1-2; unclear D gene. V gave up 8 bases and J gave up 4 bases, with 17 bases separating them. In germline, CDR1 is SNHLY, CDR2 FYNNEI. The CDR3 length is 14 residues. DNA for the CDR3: TGTGCCAGCTTTGAACAGTCGGGGATCTATGGCTACACCTTC. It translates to CASFEQSGIYGYTF. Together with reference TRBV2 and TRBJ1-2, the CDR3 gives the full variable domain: EPEVTQTPSHQVTQMGQEVILRCVPISNHLYFYWYRQILGQKVEFLVSFYNNEISEKSEIFDDQFSVERPDGSNFTLKIRSTKLEDSAMYFCASFEQSGIYGYTFGSGTRLTVV.